The next 9 T cell receptor beta chains were all read from a single sample in a study of cytomegalovirus exposure and HLA in healthy donors. A multiplex PCR was run with 60 Vbeta primers and 13 Jbeta primers. Assay used: immunoSEQ multiplex PCR; TCRdb lists only in-frame clones, some missing. The repertoire holds 35,000 or so clones, with roughly 76% as singletons. Sequenced material: PBMCs. The receptor set was obtained from a woman between 40 and 55 years old in good health and CMV-seronegative.

The sample holds a few counts of this clone. The chain couples TRBV6-1 to TRBJ1-4, with D perhaps TRBD1 (5 bases). Deletions cut 8 bases from V and 8 bases from J, with 15 bases between. CDR1 and CDR2 (germline): MNHNS, SASEGT. This CDR3 contains 13 residues. The CDR3 is CASGSGVQEKLFF. The CDR3 DNA reads TGTGCCAGCGGCTCGGGGGTACAGGAAAAACTGTTTTTT.

This clone was found a few times. This chain joins TRBV27 and TRBJ2-1; 10 bases agree with TRBD2. Looked up from germline, CDR1 is MNHEY and CDR2 is SMNVEV (reference sequence). The CDR3 has 15 residues. Trimming removed 6 bases from V and 4 bases from J; junction bases left unmatched: 6. The CDR3 reads CASRNLAGVYNEQFF. CDR3 sequence (DNA): TGTGCCAGCAGAAACCTAGCGGGGGTTTACAATGAGCAGTTCTTC.

This clone was seen once. The chain couples TRBV7-9 to TRBJ2-1; 13 nucleotides agree with TRBD2. The CDR3 covers 16 residues. V was pared by 5 bases and J by 7 bases, with 8 bases of the junction left unmatched. The germline V gene has CDR1 SEHNR and CDR2 FQNEAQ (reference sequence). The CDR3 loop is CASSRELAGGRNEQFF. The CDR3, as DNA: TGTGCCAGCAGCAGGGAACTAGCGGGGGGGCGGAATGAGCAGTTCTTC.

The chain employs TRBV27 and TRBJ2-5; 9 bases are a match to TRBD2. The germline V gene encodes CDR1 MNHEY and CDR2 SMNVEV (reference sequence). V was pared by 6 bases and J by 3 bases, with 8 bases of the junction left unmatched. This CDR3 spans 15 amino acids. The CDR3 sequence: CASSKISGGEETQYF. CDR3 coding DNA: TGTGCCAGCAGCAAGATTAGCGGGGGAGAAGAGACCCAGTACTTC.

This chain uses TRBV7-2 with TRBJ1-3, with D possibly TRBD1 on 5 matching bases. The ends were cut back, 3 bases at V and 1 base at J, with 10 bases in the middle. The CDR3 totals 15 residues. Germline CDR1 and CDR2: SGHTA and FQGNSA. The CDR3 DNA follows: TGTGCCAGCAGCTTTGGACACGCATCTGGAAACACCATATATTTT. It yields the protein CASSFGHASGNTIYF.

This chain uses TRBV6-5 with TRBJ1-1, with 10 bases fitting TRBD1. With 6 bases clipped from V and 1 base from J, the junction kept 2 bases outside the gene matches. The CDR3 totals 14 residues. Germline V gene sequence: CDR1 MNHEY, CDR2 SVGAGI. Here the CDR3 reads CASSRDRGNTEAFF. CDR3 DNA sequence: TGTGCCAGCAGCCGGGACAGGGGGAACACTGAAGCTTTCTTT.

The V call is TRBV6-1, the J call TRBJ2-7; no clear D gene. V was clipped by 2 bases and J by 3 bases, with 5 bases between them. The CDR3 is made up of 12 amino acids. CDR1 and CDR2 (germline): MNHNS, SASEGT. CDR3 region: CASSEQNYEQYV. The CDR3 nucleotides read TGTGCCAGCAGTGAACAGAACTACGAGCAGTACGTC.

The chain's CDR3 is CSVEVRGTGEQYF. Written as DNA, the CDR3 is TGCAGCGTTGAAGTGCGGGGGACAGGCGAGCAGTACTTC. This chain links TRBV29-1 with TRBJ2-7, with D possibly being TRBD1 (8 bases). The V gene lost 1 base and the J gene lost 6 bases, with 13 bases spanning the gap. The CDR3 has 13 residues. CDR1 is SQVTM, CDR2 ANQGSEA, per germline.

The gene calls are TRBV29-1 and TRBJ2-3, with D perhaps TRBD1 (6 bases). The CDR3 sequence is 12 residues long. V lost 7 bases to trimming and J lost 3 bases, with 11 bases between them. Germline V lookup: CDR1 SQVTM, CDR2 ANQGSEA. The CDR3 loop is CSELTGTDTQYF. The CDR3 nucleotides read TGCAGCGAACTTACAGGGACAGATACGCAGTATTTT.